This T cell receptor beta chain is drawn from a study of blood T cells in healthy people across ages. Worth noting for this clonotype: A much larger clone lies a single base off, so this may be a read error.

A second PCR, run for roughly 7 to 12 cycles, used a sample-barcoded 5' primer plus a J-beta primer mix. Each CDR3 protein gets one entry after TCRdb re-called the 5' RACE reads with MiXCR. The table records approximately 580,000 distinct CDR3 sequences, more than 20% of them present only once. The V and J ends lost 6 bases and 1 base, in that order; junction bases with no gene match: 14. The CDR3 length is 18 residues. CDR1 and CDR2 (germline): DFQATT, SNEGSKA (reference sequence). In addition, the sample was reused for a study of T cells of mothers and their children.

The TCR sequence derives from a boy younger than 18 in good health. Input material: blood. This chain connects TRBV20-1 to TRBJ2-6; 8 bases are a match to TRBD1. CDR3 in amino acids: CSASFWDRSSSGANVLTF. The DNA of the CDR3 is TGCAGTGCCAGCTTCTGGGACAGGTCTTCGTCTGGGGCCAACGTCCTGACTTTC.